This TCR beta chain was captured in a study of shared clonotypes between healthy human individuals. Study overall: The people who gave samples were two women and a few men aged 18 to 49.

There are 12 residues in the CDR3. Germline CDR1 is MDHEN and CDR2 is SYDVKM. With 3 bases removed from V and 10 bases from J, the gap between germline ends came to 12 bases. Once extracted for a subset, genomic DNA was divided evenly among several immunoSEQ plates. The table came from immunoSEQ multiplex PCR; TCRdb's copy has only in-frame clones and leaves some out. This table holds 2 million to 2.5 million clones, over 85% found once. The sequenced material came from naive CD4+ T cells from PBMCs. The subset: CD45RA+ positively selected. V is TRBV28 and J is TRBJ1-1; D call uncertain. This TCR derives from a man between 18 and 29 years old in good health. Some clones in this sample may be carry-over from other donors' samples. CDR3 sequence: CASSFNGGVAFF. In nucleotides, the CDR3 is TGTGCCAGCAGTTTTAACGGCGGTGTAGCTTTCTTT.